This is a list of T cell receptor beta chains from one sample in a study of cytomegalovirus exposure and HLA in healthy donors. Using immunoSEQ multiplex PCR, the repertoire was profiled, and TCRdb retains in-frame clones only, with some absent. The table includes fewer than 120,000 clones, approximately 79% detected once. The sequencing input was PBMCs. The source of these receptors is a man aged 30 to 39 in good health and CMV-seropositive. The CDR3 runs from the conserved cysteine through the conserved F or W. Each record gives: V gene, clone size, J gene, D gene, CDR3 protein, CDR3 DNA. The D gene is left open where the match is weak. Clone sizes are given selectively: once, few, many, or a class where the clone is expanded.

TRBV5-6	few	TRBJ1-1	TRBD1	CASSGTGGFTEAFF	TGTGCCAGCAGCGGGACAGGGGGCTTCACTGAAGCTTTCTTT
TRBV5-6	-	TRBJ1-1	TRBD1	CASSLVGGGDTEAFF	TGTGCCAGCAGCTTGGTTGGAGGGGGCGACACTGAAGCTTTCTTT
TRBV7-9	few	TRBJ2-1	-	CSSSLKGIEQFF	TGTTCCAGCAGCTTAAAGGGGATTGAGCAGTTCTTC
TRBV5-5	-	TRBJ2-7	-	CASSFRVNYEQYF	TGTGCCAGCAGCTTTCGGGTAAACTACGAGCAGTACTTC
TRBV6-4	-	TRBJ2-1	-	CASSEGGPYNEQFF	TGTGCCAGCAGTGAGGGGGGACCCTACAATGAGCAGTTCTTC
TRBV27	-	TRBJ2-7	TRBD1	CASSLSGRQGFYEQYF	TGTGCCAGCAGTTTATCTGGGAGACAGGGGTTCTACGAGCAGTACTTC
TRBV4-3	few	TRBJ1-1	-	CASSQGRRGNTEAFF	TGCGCCAGCAGCCAAGGGCGGCGGGGAAACACTGAAGCTTTCTTT
TRBV27	-	TRBJ1-6	-	CASSAVVRSPLHF	TGTGCCAGCAGTGCCGTAGTGCGCTCACCCCTCCACTTT
TRBV6-6	-	TRBJ1-2	TRBD1	CASSTRRQGLNYGYTF	TGTGCCAGCAGTACAAGACGACAGGGACTTAACTATGGCTACACCTTC
TRBV5-5	-	TRBJ2-7	-	CASSSHLDPYYEQYF	TGTGCCAGCAGCTCTCATCTAGACCCCTACTACGAGCAGTACTTC
TRBV10-3	few	TRBJ2-6	-	CAISGQISGANVLTF	TGTGCCATCAGTGGACAGATCTCTGGGGCCAACGTCCTGACTTTC
TRBV9	-	TRBJ1-3	-	CASSPEEWSGNTIYF	TGTGCCAGCAGCCCGGAGGAGTGGTCAGGAAACACCATATATTTT
TRBV28	once	TRBJ2-7	TRBD2	CASSLRGDLSSYEQYF	TGTGCCAGCAGTTTACGGGGGGATCTAAGCTCCTACGAGCAGTACTTC
TRBV6-5	once	TRBJ2-2	-	CASRSGVSTGELFF	TGTGCCAGTAGATCAGGGGTTAGCACCGGGGAGCTGTTTTTT
TRBV5-1	-	TRBJ2-1	TRBD2	CASSLTGGDYNEQFF	TGCGCCAGCAGCTTGACCGGGGGGGACTACAATGAGCAGTTCTTC
TRBV11-2	once	TRBJ2-7	TRBD2	CASSRSGVLYEQYF	TGTGCCAGCAGCCGGAGCGGGGTTCTCTACGAGCAGTACTTC
TRBV6-1	-	TRBJ2-1	-	CASSEGTEPYNEQFF	TGTGCCAGCAGTGAAGGGACAGAACCCTACAATGAGCAGTTCTTC
TRBV7-9	once	TRBJ2-5	-	CSSSSPRTPQETQYF	TGTTCCAGCAGCTCTCCCCGGACACCCCAAGAGACCCAGTACTTC
TRBV7-2	-	TRBJ2-6	-	CASSFAVEAGANVLTF	TGTGCCAGCAGCTTCGCGGTCGAGGCTGGGGCCAACGTCCTGACTTTC
TRBV7-9	-	TRBJ1-6	-	CASSLSGAGDSPLHF	TGTGCCAGCAGCTTAAGCGGGGCAGGGGATTCACCCCTCCACTTT
TRBV2	-	TRBJ2-1	-	CASSELFAETGNEQFF	TGTGCCAGCAGTGAATTGTTCGCAGAAACGGGCAATGAGCAGTTCTTC
TRBV11-2	-	TRBJ1-2	-	CASSSQSDYGYTF	TGTGCCAGCAGCTCCCAGTCCGATTATGGCTACACCTTC
TRBV10-3	-	TRBJ2-7	TRBD1	CAISEPDRGEGEQYF	TGTGCCATCAGTGAACCGGACAGGGGCGAGGGCGAGCAGTACTTC
TRBV5-6	-	TRBJ2-7	-	CASSLRQGIYEQYF	TGTGCCAGCAGCTTGAGGCAGGGTATATACGAGCAGTACTTC
TRBV12-2	-	TRBJ2-1	-	CASRLASNRTSVNEQFF	TGTGCAAGTCGCTTAGCGTCGAACAGGACTAGCGTCAATGAGCAGTTCTTC
TRBV5-1	-	TRBJ2-3	TRBD1	CASSFQGARDTQYF	TGCGCCAGCAGCTTCCAGGGGGCGCGGGATACGCAGTATTTT
TRBV7-2	-	TRBJ2-5	TRBD2	CASRRGLAVQETQYF	TGTGCCAGCAGGCGGGGACTAGCGGTTCAAGAGACCCAGTACTTC
TRBV11-2	-	TRBJ2-7	-	CASSLDITYEQYF	TGTGCCAGCAGCTTGGACATAACCTACGAGCAGTACTTC
TRBV7-9	-	TRBJ2-1	TRBD2	CASSLTPSGYNEQFF	TGTGCCAGCAGCTTAACGCCTAGCGGATACAATGAGCAGTTCTTC
TRBV5-4	-	TRBJ2-1	TRBD2	CAVRGRAGGFQNEQFF	TGTGCCGTAAGGGGTCGGGCGGGGGGGTTCCAAAATGAGCAGTTCTTC
TRBV7-3	-	TRBJ1-6	-	CASSLTGANSPLHF	TGTGCCAGCAGCTTAACAGGGGCAAATTCACCCCTCCACTTT
TRBV7-9	-	TRBJ2-4	TRBD2	CASSFPKGRDIQYF	TGTGCCAGCAGCTTCCCAAAAGGGAGGGACATTCAGTACTTC
TRBV5-1	few	TRBJ2-5	TRBD2	CASSFTGGQETQYF	TGCGCCAGCAGCTTTACGGGGGGGCAAGAGACCCAGTACTTC
TRBV7-2	-	TRBJ2-7	-	CASSLGDISYEQYF	TGTGCCAGCAGCTTAGGGGACATCTCCTACGAGCAGTACTTC
TRBV10-3	once	TRBJ2-7	-	CAISEGRSSYEQYF	TGTGCCATCAGTGAGGGCAGAAGCTCCTACGAGCAGTACTTC
TRBV28	-	TRBJ2-3	-	CASSSGTQYF	TGTGCCAGCAGTTCGGGTACGCAGTATTTT
TRBV5-6	-	TRBJ1-5	-	CASSLRGPGQPQHF	TGTGCCAGCAGCCTCAGGGGCCCCGGGCAGCCCCAGCATTTT
TRBV9	-	TRBJ1-4	-	CASSPHRALDEKLFF	TGTGCCAGCAGCCCTCACAGGGCTCTTGATGAAAAACTGTTTTTT
TRBV9	-	TRBJ1-1	-	CASSVGPPGNTEAFF	TGTGCCAGCAGCGTAGGGCCCCCGGGGAACACTGAAGCTTTCTTT
TRBV4-1	-	TRBJ2-1	TRBD2	CASSPTSGGGYNGQFF	TGCGCCAGCAGCCCAACTAGCGGGGGGGGCTACAATGGGCAGTTCTTC
TRBV6-4	few	TRBJ1-1	-	CASRDTDRNTEAFF	TGTGCCAGCAGGGATACCGACAGGAACACTGAAGCTTTCTTT
TRBV7-8	-	TRBJ1-1	-	CASSFTQAGNTEAFF	TGTGCCAGCAGCTTCACCCAAGCTGGGAACACTGAAGCTTTCTTT
TRBV7-8	-	TRBJ2-7	-	CASSYQVSGAYEQYF	TGTGCCAGCAGCTACCAAGTCTCCGGAGCCTACGAGCAGTACTTC
TRBV7-2	-	TRBJ2-3	-	CASSFWRTDTQYF	TGTGCCAGCAGCTTCTGGCGCACAGATACGCAGTATTTT
TRBV5-1	-	TRBJ2-7	TRBD2	CASSTGLADYEQYF	TGCGCCAGCAGCACGGGACTAGCGGACTACGAGCAGTACTTC
TRBV10-3	-	TRBJ2-3	-	CAIRDTTFTDTQYF	TGTGCCATCAGGGACACCACCTTCACAGATACGCAGTATTTT
TRBV19	-	TRBJ2-7	TRBD1	CASSAPGQVGYEQYF	TGTGCCAGTAGTGCCCCGGGACAGGTTGGCTACGAGCAGTACTTC
TRBV5-6	-	TRBJ2-5	TRBD1	CASSSTGGEETQYF	TGTGCCAGCAGCTCGACAGGGGGCGAAGAGACCCAGTACTTC
TRBV6-5	-	TRBJ1-5	-	CASSKTGRNQPQHF	TGTGCCAGCAGTAAAACAGGTCGCAATCAGCCCCAGCATTTT
TRBV5-1	-	TRBJ2-7	TRBD2	CASSLQLAGTYEQYF	TGTGCCAGCAGCTTGCAACTAGCGGGTACCTACGAGCAGTACTTC
TRBV12-5	-	TRBJ1-1	TRBD1	CASGFRTGGANTEAFF	TGTGCTAGTGGTTTCCGGACAGGGGGCGCGAACACTGAAGCTTTCTTT
TRBV30	-	TRBJ1-1	-	CAWSNVVGTEAFF	TGTGCCTGGAGTAACGTAGTTGGCACTGAAGCTTTCTTT
TRBV6-1	once	TRBJ2-2	-	CASSRRVTNTGELFF	TGTGCCAGCAGCCGGCGGGTCACCAACACCGGGGAGCTGTTTTTT
TRBV9	-	TRBJ1-3	TRBD1	CASSVMTGSGNTIYF	TGTGCCAGCAGCGTTATGACAGGGTCTGGAAACACCATATATTTT
TRBV6-1	-	TRBJ1-3	-	CASSPRTDSGNTIYF	TGTGCCAGCAGCCCCCGGACAGACTCTGGAAACACCATATATTTT